Presented here are 23 T cell receptor beta chains from one specimen sequenced in a study of Graves' ophthalmopathy and Graves' hyperthyroidism. From RNA, the CDR3 regions of TCR beta chains were amplified and sequenced. First-round RT-PCR relied on HTBI primers, and a second-round multiplex PCR came next. TCRdb re-called the multiplex PCR reads through MiXCR, storing one row per CDR3 protein. The table includes roughly 600,000 distinct CDR3 sequences, roughly 40% detected once. The specimen sequenced was peripheral blood or thyroid tissue (not recorded which). The receptors were gathered from an adult man with Graves' hyperthyroidism.

This chain links TRBV29-1 with TRBJ1-1; 8 nucleotides align to TRBD1. V trimming: 8 bases; J trimming: 8 bases; junction bases outside the gene matches: 4. The CDR3 has 10 amino acids. Germline V gene data show CDR1 as SQVTM and CDR2 as ANQGSEA. Written as DNA, the CDR3 is TGCAGCATGCGGACAGGGGAAGCTTTCTTT. This translates into CSMRTGEAFF.

The rearrangement uses TRBV20-1 and TRBJ1-2; TRBD1 is a possible D gene (6 bases). The CDR3 contains 9 residues. Germline CDR1 and CDR2: DFQATT and SNEGSKA (reference sequence). V lost 5 bases and J lost 13, with 11 bases in between. DNA of the CDR3: TGCAGTGCTCCGGGGGCTAGCACCTTC. The encoded protein is CSAPGASTF.

This clonotype has at least ten counts. The chain recombines TRBV20-1 with TRBJ1-6, with no clear D. The V end was cut by 2 bases, the J end by 0 bases, with 8 bases between. This CDR3 has 15 amino acids. Looked up from germline, CDR1 is DFQATT and CDR2 is SNEGSKA (reference sequence). CDR3 in DNA: TGCAGTGCTAGACCTACGAGCTCCTATAATTCACCCCTCCACTTT. Translating it yields CSARPTSSYNSPLHF.

The chain joins TRBV29-1 to TRBJ2-5; 12 bases fit TRBD1. J was trimmed by 5 bases and V by 4 bases; bases with no gene match: 8. The CDR3 runs 15 residues. The germline V gene encodes CDR1 SQVTM and CDR2 ANQGSEA. CDR3 protein: CSVGYGTGGEETQYF. CDR3 bases: TGCAGCGTTGGATACGGGACAGGGGGCGAGGAGACCCAGTACTTC.

V is TRBV10-3 and J is TRBJ1-2; D is unresolved. Trimming pared 6 bases from V and 4 bases from J, leaving 18 bases between. Germline V gene sequence: CDR1 ENHRY, CDR2 SYGVKD. The CDR3 runs 15 residues. The DNA for the CDR3 is TGTGCCATCAGCGGACTGGATTCCCTGGTCTATGGCTACACCTTC. Amino acids: CAISGLDSLVYGYTF.

At least ten counts were recorded for this clonotype. The V gene is TRBV2, the J gene TRBJ1-2; 9 positions agree with TRBD1. Losses at the gene ends were 11 bases for V and 5 bases for J; bases not matched to a gene: 9. Germline values: CDR1 SNHLY, CDR2 FYNNEI. The CDR3 runs 13 residues. The CDR3 reads CADSPGQGYGYTF. In DNA, the CDR3 is TGTGCCGACTCCCCGGGACAGGGATATGGCTACACCTTC.

This clonotype has just a few counts. The rearrangement links TRBV7-9 to TRBJ2-7; unclear D gene. With 5 bases removed from V and 2 bases from J, the gap between germline ends came to 7 bases. The germline V gene encodes CDR1 SEHNR and CDR2 FQNEAQ (reference sequence). The CDR3 contains 12 residues. The CDR3 sequence is CASSAVTYEQYF. The CDR3, as DNA: TGTGCCAGCAGCGCGGTTACCTACGAGCAGTACTTC.

As to this clonotype: A much more abundant neighbour one base away suggests this may be a read error. The CDR3 protein is CASSAQGGPLGAFF. CDR3 sequence (DNA): TGTGCCAGCAGTGCACAGGGAGGGCCCCTTGGAGCTTTCTTT. The chain uses TRBV7-8 and TRBJ1-1; possible D gene TRBD1, 6 bases. The germline gives CDR1 SGHVS, CDR2 FQNEAQ. This CDR3 is 14 amino acids long. V was cut by 6 bases and J by 10 bases, with 21 bases left in between.

This clonotype was seen a few times. J is TRBJ1-2 and V is TRBV28, with D perhaps matching TRBD1 (5 bases). The CDR3 has 14 residues. The germline CDR1 and CDR2 sequences are MDHEN and SYDVKM. Trimming removed 5 bases at V and 6 bases at J, with 16 bases between. Written as DNA, the CDR3 is TGTGCCAGCAGTCCCCCGGGGACCGACCATGGCTACACCTTC. This sequence encodes CASSPPGTDHGYTF.

This clonotype was detected a few times. The V and J genes are TRBV7-2 and TRBJ1-5, with 9 bases lining up with TRBD1. The J segment lost 6 bases and the V segment lost 4 bases, leaving 4 bases of the junction unmatched. Germline CDR1 is SGHTA and CDR2 is FQGNSA. The CDR3 covers 14 residues. The CDR3 DNA follows: TGTGCCAGCAGCTGGACAGGGGTGGGTCAGCCCCAGCATTTT. Encoded protein: CASSWTGVGQPQHF.

CDR3 nucleotide sequence: TGTGCCAGCAGCTCCCTGGGGAAAATGGAGACCCAGTACTTC. It is translated as CASSSLGKMETQYF. The V gene is TRBV7-6, the J gene TRBJ2-5; no clear D gene. Trimming pared 4 bases from V and 5 bases from J, leaving 14 bases between. CDR1 and CDR2 (germline): SGHVS, FNYEAQ. This CDR3 has 14 residues.

In DNA, the CDR3 is TGTGCCACCAGTGATCCGGGACTAGCGGGGGAGACCCAGTACTTC. Protein: CATSDPGLAGETQYF. The chain employs TRBV24-1 and TRBJ2-5, with TRBD2 identical over 13 bases. This CDR3 contains 15 residues. V trimming: 3 bases; J trimming: 5 bases; junction bases outside the gene matches: 2. Germline CDR1 is KGHDR and CDR2 is SFDVKD.

The chain is built from TRBV15 and TRBJ2-5; no definite D call. Germline lookup yields CDR1 LNHNV and CDR2 YYDKDF (reference sequence). The CDR3 length is 15 residues. V was clipped by 0 bases and J by 1 base, with 9 bases between them. The CDR3: CATSRDRGFQETQYF. The CDR3 DNA reads TGTGCCACCAGCAGAGACCGCGGATTCCAAGAGACCCAGTACTTC. Filled out from reference TRBV15 and TRBJ2-5, the complete variable domain reads DAMVIQNPRYQVTQFGKPVTLSCSQTLNHNVMYWYQQKSSQAPKLLFHYYDKDFNNEADTPDNFQSRRPNTSFCFLDIRSPGLGDTAMYLCATSRDRGFQETQYFGPGTRLLVL.

The rearrangement links TRBV9 to TRBJ2-3, with 12 bases fitting TRBD2. The CDR3 covers 18 residues. V shed 4 bases and J 2 bases; nucleotides not matched to a gene: 11. Per the germline V gene, CDR1 is SGDLS and CDR2 is YYNGEE. CDR3: CASSHLAGGPTNTDTQYF. The CDR3 DNA sequence: TGTGCCAGCAGCCACCTAGCGGGAGGGCCGACTAACACAGATACGCAGTATTTT. Variable domain in full (rest from reference TRBV9 and TRBJ2-3): DSGVTQTPKHLITATGQRVTLRCSPRSGDLSVYWYQQSLDQGLQFLIQYYNGEERAKGNILERFSAQQFPDLHSELNLSSLELGDSALYFCASSHLAGGPTNTDTQYFGPGTRLTVL.

J is TRBJ1-3 and V is TRBV7-9, with D possibly being TRBD1 (5 bases). Germline CDR1 is SEHNR and CDR2 is FQNEAQ (reference sequence). This CDR3 spans 19 amino acids. Trimming shortened V by 1 base and J by 4 bases, and 23 bases separated the two germline ends. The CDR3 nucleotides read TGTGCCAGCAGCTTAGTCGATTTGGCTAAGGGGACTTCGGGAAACACCATATATTTT. Translated, it gives CASSLVDLAKGTSGNTIYF. Drawing the rest from reference TRBV7-9 and TRBJ1-3, the complete variable domain is DTGVSQNPRHKITKRGQNVTFRCDPISEHNRLYWYRQTLGQGPEFLTYFQNEAQLEKSRLLSDRFSAERPKGSFSTLEIQRTEQGDSAMYLCASSLVDLAKGTSGNTIYFGEGSWLTVV.

This clonotype was seen ten or more times. The gene calls are TRBV5-1 and TRBJ1-4, with a tentative D call TRBD1 (5 bases). The CDR3 has 14 amino acids. V was shortened by 0 bases and J by 6 bases, with 9 bases between the two germline ends. Germline V gene lookup returns CDR1 SGHRS and CDR2 YFSETQ. CDR3 bases: TGCGCCAGCAGCTTGGGGGGCAGGGATGAAAAACTGTTTTTT. This gives the protein CASSLGGRDEKLFF.

A note on this clonotype: A much larger clone sits a single nucleotide away, making a read error possible. J is TRBJ1-1 and V is TRBV10-2, with D uncertain. Germline V gene lookup returns CDR1 WSHSY and CDR2 SAAADI. V dropped 0 bases and J dropped 6 bases, with 8 bases sitting between them. The length of the CDR3 is 13 residues. CDR3 nucleotides: TGCGCCAGCAGTGAGTCTCCTTGGGCTGAAGCTTTCTTT. The encoded protein is CASSESPWAEAFF.

This clonotype was seen at least ten times. This chain connects TRBV9 to TRBJ2-7, with D possibly TRBD2 on 6 matching bases. Trimming took off 4 bases at V and 0 bases at J, with 11 bases between the two ends. This CDR3 spans 14 amino acids. Germline-derived CDR1 and CDR2 are SGDLS and YYNGEE. CDR3 nucleotides: TGTGCCAGCAGCCCAGCGGGCCTCTCCTACGAGCAGTACTTC. As protein: CASSPAGLSYEQYF.

This chain links TRBV7-2 with TRBJ2-6; D is perhaps TRBD2 (6 bases). The CDR3 sequence is 16 residues long. The germline V gene encodes CDR1 SGHTA and CDR2 FQGNSA. Trimming took off 3 bases at V and 4 bases at J, with 13 bases between the two ends. The DNA of the CDR3 is TGTGCCAGCAGCTTGGGCGGGGCCCGCGGGGCCAACGTCCTGACTTTC. This gives the protein CASSLGGARGANVLTF. Complete variable domain (other parts from reference TRBV7-2 and TRBJ2-6): GAGVSQSPSNKVTEKGKDVELRCDPISGHTALYWYRQSLGQGLEFLIYFQGNSAPDKSGLPSDRFSAERTGGSVSTLTIQRTQQEDSAVYLCASSLGGARGANVLTFGAGSRLTVL.

This clonotype was counted at least ten times. The chain uses TRBV12-3 or TRBV12-4 and TRBJ1-1, with 8 bases lining up with TRBD1. The ends lost 2 bases at V and 5 bases at J; junction bases unmatched: 4. This CDR3 spans 14 amino acids. The CDR3 region has the DNA TGTGCCAGCAGTTTATCCAGGGGGCGGACTGAAGCTTTCTTT. Encoded protein: CASSLSRGRTEAFF.

The rearrangement joins TRBV20-1 to TRBJ1-3, with a tentative D call TRBD1 (5 bases). The ends were cut back, 0 bases at V and 3 bases at J, with 12 bases in the middle. Germline lookup yields CDR1 DFQATT and CDR2 SNEGSKA (reference sequence). The CDR3 is 15 residues long. In DNA, the CDR3 is TGCAGTGCTAGAGACATCGCAGGGTTTGGAAACACCATATATTTT. Its translation: CSARDIAGFGNTIYF.

There are many counts of this clonotype. CDR3 residues: CASSYWGSGELFF. For the CDR3, the DNA is TGTGCCAGCAGTTACTGGGGATCCGGGGAGCTGTTTTTT. The gene calls are TRBV6-5 and TRBJ2-2; D gene ambiguous. CDR1 is MNHEY and CDR2 is SVGAGI in the germline V gene. V was cut by 1 base and J by 6 bases, with 6 bases left in between. The CDR3 sequence is 13 residues long.

This clonotype occurred many times. The chain employs TRBV4-1 and TRBJ1-2, with D possibly matching TRBD1 (6 bases). The CDR3 has 14 amino acids. V was shortened by 4 bases and J by 3 bases, with 12 bases between the two germline ends. Germline CDR1 reads MGHRA; CDR2 reads YSYEKL. CDR3 residues: CASSPWDTDYGYTF. In nucleotides, the CDR3 is TGCGCCAGCAGCCCCTGGGACACCGACTATGGCTACACCTTC.